A single sample gave rise to the 10 T cell receptor beta chains below, sequenced in a study of T cells in Graves' hyperthyroidism and ophthalmopathy. The investigators amplified TCR beta CDR3 regions from RNA transcripts. HTBI primers were used for first-round RT-PCR of the TCR CDR3. In TCRdb, the multiplex PCR reads were re-called with MiXCR into one record per CDR3 protein. Counted here are over 150,000 distinct CDR3 sequences, about a sixth occurring once; the ten biggest clones make up roughly 30%. The sequencing input was blood. The receptor source for this set is a woman between 50 and 59 years old with Graves' hyperthyroidism.

In this sample, this clonotype turned up many times. The chain couples TRBV13 to TRBJ2-5, with D tentatively TRBD2 (6 bases). This CDR3 region has 13 residues. CDR1 and CDR2 (germline): PRHDT, FYEKMQ (reference sequence). Trimming removed 6 bases from V and 2 bases from J, with 10 bases in between. The CDR3 loop reads CASSSRGQETQYF. Here the CDR3 DNA reads TGTGCCAGCAGTTCCCGGGGGCAAGAGACCCAGTACTTC.

This clonotype was seen at least ten times. CDR3 in DNA: TGTGCCAGCAGCTTCGGCGGGGGGCACTCCTACAATGAGCAGTTCTTC. It is translated as CASSFGGGHSYNEQFF. The gene calls are TRBV5-6 and TRBJ2-1, with 8 bases lining up with TRBD2. V lost 2 bases to trimming and J lost 0 bases; unmatched junction nucleotides: 4. The CDR3 covers 16 residues. From germline, CDR1 is SGHDT and CDR2 YYEEEE.

This rearrangement joins TRBV12-3 or TRBV12-4 to TRBJ2-7; 8 bases are a match to TRBD1. V was clipped by 2 bases and J by 2 bases; unmatched bases: 5. The CDR3 has 15 amino acids. This chain's CDR3 is CASSLRGTGTYEQYF. Written as DNA, the CDR3 is TGTGCCAGCAGTTTACGGGGGACAGGTACCTACGAGCAGTACTTC.

This clonotype was picked up many times. The V call is TRBV2, the J call TRBJ1-1; 10 nucleotides agree with TRBD1. V lost 8 bases, J lost 5 bases, and 5 bases stayed unmatched. Looked up from germline, CDR1 is SNHLY and CDR2 is FYNNEI. The CDR3 is 13 amino acids. The CDR3 DNA is TGTGCCAGCGGGGACAGGGGTTGGACTGAAGCTTTCTTT. Translation gives CASGDRGWTEAFF.

In its sample, this clonotype was seen many times. The V and J genes are TRBV6-1 and TRBJ2-1; TRBD1 agrees at 9 bases. The junction had 14 bases not matched to a gene; V was cut back by 6 bases and J by 8 bases. This CDR3 has 16 amino acids. CDR1 is MNHNS, CDR2 SASEGT, per germline. The CDR3 reads CASSQPGTGLLHEQFF. Written as DNA, the CDR3 is TGTGCCAGCAGCCAACCCGGGACAGGGTTGCTCCATGAGCAGTTCTTC.

This clonotype has ten or more counts. The chain uses TRBV12-3 or TRBV12-4 and TRBJ2-7; TRBD2 might be the D (6 bases). The CDR3 sequence is 15 residues long. Trimming left V 5 bases short and J 3 bases short, with 17 bases between. CDR3 coding DNA: TGTGCCAGCAGTCCCGACGGGAGAATCGGCTACGAGCAGTACTTC. As protein: CASSPDGRIGYEQYF.

Note on this clonotype: At one boundary the junction diverges from the germline segment, which might be a read error. The chain recombines TRBV5-5 with TRBJ1-2, with 11 positions matching TRBD1. The CDR3 spans 16 residues. Germline CDR1 SGHKS, CDR2 YYEKEE (reference sequence). The CDR3 DNA is TGTACCAGCAGCCGAGGGGACAGGGGGTTAATCTATGGCTACACCTTC. The encoded protein is CTSSRGDRGLIYGYTF.

This clonotype came up many times. This chain links TRBV19 with TRBJ2-3; 7 nucleotides match TRBD1. Germline V gene sequence: CDR1 LNHDA, CDR2 SQIVND (reference sequence). This CDR3 is built from 15 residues. V was clipped by 8 bases and J by 0 bases; unmatched bases: 8. In nucleotides, the CDR3 is TGTGCCAGTGCTCAGGGGGATCTTAGCACAGATACGCAGTATTTT. Protein: CASAQGDLSTDTQYF.

This clonotype was detected ten times or more. J is TRBJ2-7 and V is TRBV5-1, with D uncertain. This CDR3 is 14 amino acids long. Germline CDR1 SGHRS, CDR2 YFSETQ. Trimming removed 3 bases at V and 4 bases at J, with 14 bases between. Here the CDR3 reads CASSWSISAYEQYF. Here the CDR3 DNA reads TGCGCCAGCAGCTGGTCGATTTCGGCTTACGAGCAGTACTTC.

This clonotype occurred many times. This chain joins TRBV24-1 and TRBJ1-1; TRBD1 is a possible D gene (5 bases). The germline V gene encodes CDR1 KGHDR and CDR2 SFDVKD. Trimming left V 4 bases short and J 6 bases short, with 20 bases between. There are 16 residues in the CDR3. This chain's CDR3 is CATSDPRGGSAAEAFF. The CDR3 nucleotides are TGTGCCACCAGTGACCCCCGGGGGGGGAGTGCGGCTGAAGCTTTCTTT.